These 15 T cell receptor beta chains share one sample of origin, sequenced in a study of siplizumab effects on memory and regulatory T cells. Assay: immunoSEQ multiplex PCR; the TCRdb copy retains only in-frame clones and omits some. Of 70,000 to 90,000 clones in the sample, 90% were seen once. Material for sequencing was CD4+ T cells sorted from blood. Every receptor here comes from a human donor in good health.

The chain carries TRBV9 and TRBJ2-1; D unclear. The CDR3 contains 13 residues. Germline CDR1 is SGDLS and CDR2 is YYNGEE. V was cut by 4 bases and J by 7 bases, with 12 bases left in between. The CDR3 reads CASSPHIGNEQFF. The DNA for the CDR3 is TGTGCCAGCAGCCCTCACATAGGGAATGAGCAGTTCTTC.

J is TRBJ2-2 and V is TRBV7-3; D is unclear. Trimming pared 2 bases from V and 4 bases from J, leaving 2 bases between. Germline CDR1 and CDR2: SGHTA and FQGTGA. The CDR3 has 12 residues. CDR3: CASSLGTGELFF. The CDR3 bases are TGTGCCAGCAGCTTAGGCACCGGGGAGCTGTTTTTT.

V usage is TRBV28 and J usage is TRBJ2-7, with 9 bases identical to TRBD2. Germline trimming cut 11 bases from V and 3 bases from J; bases unmatched to any gene: 8. CDR1 is MDHEN, CDR2 SYDVKM, per germline. CDR3 length: 13 amino acids. CDR3 coding DNA: TGTGCCGCTGGCCGCGGGAGGGGCTACGAGCAGTACTTC. Translating it yields CAAGRGRGYEQYF.

The chain links TRBV7-9 to TRBJ1-6; 7 positions agree with TRBD1. The V gene end was trimmed by 1 base and the J gene end by 10 bases; junction bases not matched to a gene: 4. Germline CDR1 and CDR2: SEHNR and FQNEAQ (reference sequence). CDR3 length: 14 residues. As DNA, the CDR3 is TGTGCCAGCAGCTTAGAAAACAGGGGATCACCCCTCCACTTT. This gives the protein CASSLENRGSPLHF. The entire variable domain, with the rest obtained from reference TRBV7-9 and TRBJ1-6, is as follows: DTGVSQNPRHKITKRGQNVTFRCDPISEHNRLYWYRQTLGQGPEFLTYFQNEAQLEKSRLLSDRFSAERPKGSFSTLEIQRTEQGDSAMYLCASSLENRGSPLHFGNGTRLTVT.

The V gene is TRBV11-1, the J gene TRBJ2-2; 9 nucleotides line up with TRBD2. The V segment lost 1 base and the J segment 4 bases; nucleotides outside the gene matches: 4. The CDR3 is 16 residues long. Germline V gene data show CDR1 as SGHAT and CDR2 as FQDESV (reference sequence). CDR3 sequence: CASSLGSSGTTGELFF. The CDR3 DNA follows: TGTGCCAGCAGCTTAGGGTCTAGCGGGACCACCGGGGAGCTGTTTTTT.

This clone has only one observation. The chain is built from TRBV27 and TRBJ1-4, with D unresolved. The germline V gene has CDR1 MNHEY and CDR2 SMNVEV (reference sequence). The CDR3 is made up of 18 amino acids. Between the trimmed V and J ends, which lost 6 bases and 0 bases, there was a span of 20 bases. CDR3 DNA sequence: TGTGCCAGCAGCTCCATAGGCTTTACCTTTGCAACTAATGAAAAACTGTTTTTT. Residues: CASSSIGFTFATNEKLFF.

On this clone itself: The junction departs from the called germline gene at one end, perhaps through a read error. This chain joins TRBV28 and TRBJ2-1; 11 bases are a match to TRBD1. The germline V gene has CDR1 MDHEN and CDR2 SYDVKM. CDR3 size: 12 residues. The CDR3 is CASRRGTGGMIF. CDR3 DNA sequence: TGTGCCAGCAGACGGGGGACAGGGGGAATGATCTTC.

The chain is built from TRBV27 and TRBJ1-6; TRBD1 might be the D (6 bases). This CDR3 has 13 residues. Germline V gives CDR1 MNHEY, CDR2 SMNVEV (reference sequence). Trimming pared 4 bases from V and 5 bases from J, leaving 6 bases between. The CDR3 protein is CASSWDNNSPLHF. CDR3 DNA: TGTGCCAGCAGTTGGGACAATAATTCACCCCTCCACTTT.

The count of this clone is one. This chain uses TRBV5-5 with TRBJ1-1; no clear D. Germline values: CDR1 SGHKS, CDR2 YYEKEE (reference sequence). The CDR3 extends over 13 amino acids. The V gene lost 5 bases and the J gene lost 0 bases, with 8 bases spanning the gap. The CDR3 is CASSFDMNTEAFF. CDR3 nucleotides: TGTGCCAGCAGTTTTGACATGAACACTGAAGCTTTCTTT.

J is TRBJ2-1 and V is TRBV7-2; TRBD2 matches 9 bases. Trimming cost V 4 bases and J 12 bases; bases outside gene matches: 13. From germline, CDR1 is SGHTA and CDR2 FQGNSA. CDR3 size: 15 residues. This CDR3 reads CASSWSQLAGRGQFF. The CDR3, as DNA: TGTGCCAGCAGCTGGTCCCAACTAGCGGGTCGAGGGCAGTTCTTC.

The chain joins TRBV6-1 to TRBJ2-5, with 13 nucleotides matching TRBD2. The CDR3 contains 15 residues. Germline V lookup: CDR1 MNHNS, CDR2 SASEGT. J lost 2 bases, V lost 8 bases, and 5 bases had no gene match. The CDR3 spells CASDRLAGGQETQYF. The CDR3 coding sequence is TGTGCCAGCGACAGACTAGCGGGGGGACAAGAGACCCAGTACTTC.

The CDR3 here is CASSVGTLGDTIYF. The CDR3, as DNA: TGCGCCAGCAGCGTCGGGACCCTAGGAGACACCATATATTTT. V usage is TRBV5-1 and J usage is TRBJ1-3, with D perhaps TRBD1 (5 bases). The CDR3 consists of 14 residues. V gave up 4 bases and J gave up 8 bases, with 16 bases separating them. In germline, CDR1 is SGHRS, CDR2 YFSETQ.

This clone was picked up one time. The J gene is TRBJ2-7, the V gene TRBV7-8; 7 bases are shared with TRBD1. Germline values: CDR1 SGHVS, CDR2 FQNEAQ. This CDR3 region has 17 residues. V shed 1 base and J 2 bases; nucleotides not matched to a gene: 11. The CDR3, as DNA: TGTGCCAGCAGCTTAGTGATCGGCAGGGGGACACCCTACGAGCAGTACTTC. Translation gives CASSLVIGRGTPYEQYF.

The genes are TRBV18 and TRBJ2-7, with 7 bases lining up with TRBD2. V lost 6 bases, J lost 2 bases, and 7 bases stayed unmatched. This CDR3 contains 14 residues. The germline gives CDR1 KGHSH, CDR2 LQKENI. DNA for the CDR3: TGTGCCAGCTCCCGTCGCGCGGGAGCCTACGAGCAGTACTTC. This codes for CASSRRAGAYEQYF.

DNA for the CDR3: TGTGCCAGTAGGACGGGACAAAAACTGTTTTTT. Its protein is CASRTGQKLFF. V and J are TRBV19 and TRBJ1-4, with D perhaps TRBD1 (5 bases). The CDR3 covers 11 residues. Germline V lookup: CDR1 LNHDA, CDR2 SQIVND (reference sequence). Trimming took off 6 bases at V and 9 bases at J, with 8 bases between the two ends.